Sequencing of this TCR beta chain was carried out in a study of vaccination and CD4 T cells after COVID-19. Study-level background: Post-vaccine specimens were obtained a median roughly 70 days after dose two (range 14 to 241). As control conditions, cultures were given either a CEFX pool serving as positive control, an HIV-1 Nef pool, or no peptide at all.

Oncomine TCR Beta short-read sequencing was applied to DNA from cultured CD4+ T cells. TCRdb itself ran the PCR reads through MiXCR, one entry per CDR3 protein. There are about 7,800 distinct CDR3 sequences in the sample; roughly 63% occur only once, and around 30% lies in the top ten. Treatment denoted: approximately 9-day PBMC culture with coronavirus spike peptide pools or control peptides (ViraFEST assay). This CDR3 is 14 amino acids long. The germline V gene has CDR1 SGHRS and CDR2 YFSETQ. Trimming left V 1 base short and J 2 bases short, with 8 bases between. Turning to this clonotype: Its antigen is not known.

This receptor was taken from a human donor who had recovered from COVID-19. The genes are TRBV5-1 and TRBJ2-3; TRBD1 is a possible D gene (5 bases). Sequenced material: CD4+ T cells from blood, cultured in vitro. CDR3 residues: CASSLTGPTDTQYF. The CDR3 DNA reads TGCGCCAGCAGCTTGACAGGCCCCACAGATACGCAGTATTTT.